These 5 T cell receptor beta chains share one sample of origin, sequenced in a study of cytomegalovirus exposure and HLA in healthy donors (dated by TCRdb to about 2017). Library construction relied on the immunoSEQ multiplex PCR assay. For the multiplex PCR, a mixture combining 60 forward primers for TCR Vbeta segments and 13 reverse primers for TCR Jbeta segments was used. Entries here come from immuneACCESS through TCRdb and include only in-frame sequences with V and J called. Some clones fail to appear in such tables; in the studies checked, an unresolved V gene covers under half of the shortfall, and the cause of the remainder is unknown. The sample has over 70,000 clones on record, about two thirds of them singletons. The ten top clones hold 20% to 25% of the sample. Sequences were obtained from PBMCs. All receptors come from a woman between 50 and 59 years old in good health and CMV-seropositive.

The chain has TRBV11-1 and TRBJ1-1, with D possibly matching TRBD1 (6 bases). Germline CDR1 SGHAT, CDR2 FQDESV (reference sequence). Between the trimmed V and J ends, which lost 6 bases and 1 base, there was a span of 12 bases. This CDR3 is built from 14 residues. CDR3 in amino acids: CASRDPGANTEAFF. The CDR3 nucleotides are TGTGCCAGCAGGGATCCAGGGGCGAACACTGAAGCTTTCTTT.

This sequence joins TRBV10-3 and TRBJ1-2; D is possibly TRBD1 (6 bases). V was trimmed by 11 bases and J by 2 bases, leaving 12 bases between them. Germline CDR1 is ENHRY and CDR2 is SYGVKD. The CDR3 covers 12 residues. Here the CDR3 reads CACRGGNYGYTF. CDR3 coding DNA: TGTGCCTGTAGGGGGGGGAACTATGGCTACACCTTC.

This clone was found once. The rearrangement joins TRBV5-1 to TRBJ1-1, with D hard to call. CDR3 length: 15 residues. Germline V gene lookup returns CDR1 SGHRS and CDR2 YFSETQ. Between the trimmed V and J ends, which lost 2 bases and 6 bases, there was a span of 17 bases. CDR3 DNA sequence: TGCGCCAGCAGCTTACATGTCCTCGGAGTCGCTGAAGCTTTCTTT. Translation: CASSLHVLGVAEAFF.

The genes are TRBV2 and TRBJ2-5; no clear D. The CDR3 totals 12 residues. V was clipped by 3 bases and J by 3 bases, with 5 bases between them. CDR1 is SNHLY and CDR2 is FYNNEI in the germline V gene. The CDR3 sequence is CASSEAKETQYF. Here the CDR3 DNA reads TGTGCCAGCAGTGAGGCAAAAGAGACCCAGTACTTC.

A single count supports this clone. V usage is TRBV29-1 and J usage is TRBJ2-1; no firm D call. The CDR3 is made up of 15 amino acids. The germline V gene has CDR1 SQVTM and CDR2 ANQGSEA. Trimming cost V 2 bases and J 4 bases, with 15 bases left between them. The CDR3 bases are TGCAGCGTTGAACGGTGGCTAGATGCTTACAATGAGCAGTTCTTC. This encodes CSVERWLDAYNEQFF.